The next 26 T cell receptor beta chains were all read from a single sample in a study of OX40 agonist ivuxolimab in advanced cancers. The receptor library was made with the immunoSEQ multiplex PCR assay. The clones in this table, taken by TCRdb from immuneACCESS, are in-frame only. Not every clone is retained; where verified, under half of the shortfall comes from an unresolved V gene, and the cause of the rest is unknown. Recorded for this sample are 70,000 or so clones; 70% to 90% of them occurred a single time. About 2.1% of the sample rests with the top ten. Material: CD4+ or CD8+ T cells sorted from blood, obtained in a trial of the OX40 agonist ivuxolimab. The receptor source for this set is an adult with an advanced solid tumor such as melanoma, head and neck, liver or kidney cancer.

The chain carries TRBV7-3 and TRBJ2-3, with D possibly TRBD2 on 6 matching bases. The CDR3 length is 14 residues. The V and J ends lost 5 bases and 10 bases respectively, with 19 bases between them. Germline-derived CDR1 and CDR2 are SGHTA and FQGTGA. CDR3 sequence reads: CASSISLSGGPQYF. CDR3 bases: TGTGCCAGCAGCATATCCCTTAGCGGAGGCCCGCAGTATTTT.

This chain uses TRBV10-3 with TRBJ2-3; D could derive from TRBD1 or TRBD2 (6 bases each). Germline assignment: CDR1 ENHRY and CDR2 SYGVKD. This CDR3 has 16 residues. Trimming took 5 bases from V and 5 from J, leaving 20 bases between them. The CDR3 region is CAISKMALGGGDTQYF. CDR3 nucleotides: TGTGCCATCAGTAAGATGGCCCTGGGGGGCGGAGATACGCAGTATTTT.

This rearrangement joins TRBV5-6 to TRBJ1-2; no firm D call. This CDR3 has 14 residues. CDR1 is SGHDT, CDR2 YYEEEE, per germline. Trimming took off 2 bases at V and 4 bases at J, with 12 bases between the two ends. CDR3 sequence reads: CASSFESGGYGYTF. The CDR3 DNA reads TGTGCCAGCAGCTTCGAATCGGGTGGCTATGGCTACACCTTC.

The V call is TRBV18, the J call TRBJ1-5; a possible D gene is TRBD1 (5 bases). This CDR3 has 15 residues. Germline CDR1 and CDR2: KGHSH and LQKENI. Trimming pared 4 bases from V and 2 bases from J, leaving 12 bases between. This CDR3 reads CASSRGGLGNQPQHF. The CDR3 coding sequence is TGTGCCAGCTCACGGGGGGGTCTTGGCAATCAGCCCCAGCATTTT.

V and J are TRBV5-1 and TRBJ2-7; D tentatively reads TRBD1 or TRBD2 (6 bases each). In germline, CDR1 is SGHRS, CDR2 YFSETQ. The CDR3 covers 14 residues. The V gene lost 2 bases and the J gene lost 4 bases, with 13 bases spanning the gap. CDR3 amino acids: CASSFRGRTYEQYF. DNA of the CDR3: TGCGCCAGCAGCTTTAGGGGGAGGACGTACGAGCAGTACTTC.

The V call is TRBV28, the J call TRBJ2-3, with D uncertain. Germline V gene sequence: CDR1 MDHEN, CDR2 SYDVKM. V was cut by 7 bases and J by 2 bases, with 7 bases left in between. This CDR3 is built from 12 residues. This CDR3 reads CASKGITDTQYF. As DNA, the CDR3 is TGTGCCAGCAAGGGAATCACAGATACGCAGTATTTT.

This clone was seen just once. The rearrangement links TRBV5-4 to TRBJ2-3, with D possibly matching TRBD1 (6 bases). V was clipped by 4 bases and J by 2 bases, with 14 bases between them. The CDR3 loop spans 15 amino acids. Germline CDR1 reads SGHNT; CDR2 reads YYREEE (reference sequence). The CDR3 is CASSGGGRDTDTQYF. The CDR3 DNA is TGTGCCAGCAGCGGGGGCGGCAGGGACACAGATACGCAGTATTTT.

CDR3 coding DNA: TGTGCCAGCAGTCTAAATGACAGGGGGTCGGATCAGCCCCAGCATTTT. It translates to CASSLNDRGSDQPQHF. The rearrangement joins TRBV28 to TRBJ1-5, with 9 bases aligning to TRBD1. Germline V lookup: CDR1 MDHEN, CDR2 SYDVKM. With V trimmed by 5 bases and J by 5 bases, 10 bases remained unmatched. The CDR3 covers 16 residues.

Ten or more counts support this clone. The chain employs TRBV4-1 and TRBJ2-2; TRBD2 aligns across 8 bases. There are 22 residues in the CDR3. From germline, CDR1 is MGHRA and CDR2 YSYEKL. V shed 2 bases, J shed 2 bases, and the junction held 22 bases outside the gene matches. CDR3 sequence (DNA): TGCGCCAGCAGCCAATCTGGCTTGGTAGCGGGGAAACGCGGGCTAAACACCGGGGAGCTGTTTTTT. The encoded protein is CASSQSGLVAGKRGLNTGELFF.

The chain has TRBV5-4 and TRBJ2-3, with TRBD2 matching 7 bases. Unmatched junction bases numbered 11, after V lost 4 bases and J lost 3 bases. The CDR3 consists of 16 residues. CDR1 and CDR2 (germline): SGHNT, YYREEE (reference sequence). The CDR3 DNA sequence: TGTGCCAGCAGCCCCCTGGCGGGAGCCCGAACAGATACGCAGTATTTT. Protein sequence: CASSPLAGARTDTQYF.

The J gene is TRBJ2-6, the V gene TRBV7-6; D not certain. Germline-derived CDR1 and CDR2 are SGHVS and FNYEAQ. V was shortened by 2 bases and J by 0 bases, with 5 bases between the two germline ends. This CDR3 comprises 15 residues. CDR3 loop: CASSLQASGANVLTF. CDR3 bases: TGTGCCAGCAGCTTACAAGCCTCTGGGGCCAACGTCCTGACTTTC.

This clone was observed at least ten times. V usage is TRBV28 and J usage is TRBJ2-7; D gene ambiguous. Deletions cut 7 bases from V and 0 bases from J, with 4 bases between. CDR1 and CDR2 (germline): MDHEN, SYDVKM. CDR3 length: 11 amino acids. This CDR3 is CASTASYEQYF. The CDR3 region has the DNA TGTGCCAGCACTGCCTCCTACGAGCAGTACTTC.

The chain uses TRBV7-8 and TRBJ2-1; possibly TRBD1 for D (5 bases). The V end was cut by 2 bases, the J end by 6 bases, with 11 bases between. The CDR3 is made up of 14 amino acids. Germline CDR1 and CDR2: SGHVS and FQNEAQ. In DNA, the CDR3 is TGTGCCAGCAGCTTATCCCTGACAGTCAATGAGCAGTTCTTC. Protein sequence: CASSLSLTVNEQFF.

V usage is TRBV19 and J usage is TRBJ1-1, with D hard to call. The V end lost 5 bases, the J end lost 1 base, and 11 bases lay between the germline ends. This CDR3 has 14 residues. The germline gives CDR1 LNHDA, CDR2 SQIVND (reference sequence). Here the CDR3 DNA reads TGTGCCAGTAGTGTCGACAAGCGGAACACTGAAGCTTTCTTT. This codes for CASSVDKRNTEAFF.

This clone was detected a few times. The chain employs TRBV5-1 and TRBJ1-1; D is uncertain. The CDR3 is made up of 15 amino acids. Germline CDR1 and CDR2: SGHRS and YFSETQ. Trimming removed 4 bases from V and 1 base from J, with 14 bases in between. CDR3 bases: TGCGCCAGCAGCGCAGGTCCCGTTCGGAACACTGAAGCTTTCTTT. This translates into CASSAGPVRNTEAFF.

The rearrangement uses TRBV6-1 and TRBJ2-5; D may be TRBD1 (5 bases). The length of the CDR3 is 14 residues. Between the trimmed V and J ends, which lost 6 bases and 1 base, there was a span of 12 bases. CDR1 is MNHNS and CDR2 is SASEGT in the germline V gene. CDR3 DNA sequence: TGTGCCAGCAGGAAGGTGGGGCTCCAAGAGACCCAGTACTTC. It is translated as CASRKVGLQETQYF.

J is TRBJ1-3 and V is TRBV6-1; D may be TRBD1 (6 bases). The CDR3 has 13 residues. V lost 2 bases and J 7 bases, leaving 9 bases between the germline ends. Germline V gene data show CDR1 as MNHNS and CDR2 as SASEGT. This chain's CDR3 is CASSEQQGNTIYF. In DNA form, the CDR3 reads TGTGCCAGCAGTGAACAACAGGGCAACACCATATATTTT.

V gene TRBV6-5 combines with J gene TRBJ2-3; possible D gene TRBD2, 6 bases. V was shortened by 4 bases and J by 1 base, with 15 bases between the two germline ends. This CDR3 spans 16 amino acids. Germline CDR1 MNHEY, CDR2 SVGAGI. As DNA, the CDR3 is TGTGCCAGCAGTTCTGGGGCGGGGTCCGGCACAGATACGCAGTATTTT. Its translation is CASSSGAGSGTDTQYF.

This clone was detected a few times. This chain connects TRBV7-3 to TRBJ2-5; no firm D call. CDR1 and CDR2 from the germline V gene are SGHTA and FQGTGA. There are 13 residues in the CDR3. With 4 bases removed from V and 9 bases from J, the gap between germline ends came to 15 bases. For the CDR3, the DNA is TGTGCCAGCAGCTCTGACCTAAGCGAACCCCAGTACTTC. Translating it yields CASSSDLSEPQYF. Full variable domain (outside the CDR3, taken from reference TRBV7-3 and TRBJ2-5): GAGVSQTPSNKVTEKGKYVELRCDPISGHTALYWYRQSLGQGPEFLIYFQGTGAADDSGLPNDRFFAVRPEGSVSTLKIQRTERGDSAVYLCASSSDLSEPQYFGPGTRLLVL.

The V and J genes are TRBV4-1 and TRBJ2-7; 9 positions match TRBD1. This CDR3 spans 17 amino acids. Germline V CDR1 and CDR2: MGHRA, YSYEKL. Trimming cost V 1 base and J 3 bases; bases outside gene matches: 10. The CDR3 coding sequence is TGCGCCAGCAGCCAAGGTCGAGTTGGACAGGGGAACTACGAGCAGTACTTC. Its protein is CASSQGRVGQGNYEQYF.

This chain connects TRBV11-2 to TRBJ1-1; D is unresolved. This CDR3 region has 11 residues. V lost 5 bases, J lost 5 bases, and 6 bases lay in between. Looked up from germline, CDR1 is SGHAT and CDR2 is FQNNGV. Here the CDR3 DNA reads TGTGCCAGCAGCGACTTTACTGAAGCTTTCTTT. Its protein is CASSDFTEAFF.

The rearrangement links TRBV18 to TRBJ2-7, with no clear D. Germline CDR1 is KGHSH and CDR2 is LQKENI. The CDR3 is made up of 13 amino acids. V was cut by 1 base and J by 6 bases, with 10 bases left in between. CDR3 DNA sequence: TGTGCCAGCTCACCACGGGCAGGTGGCGAGCAGTACTTC. It encodes CASSPRAGGEQYF.

The rearrangement joins TRBV6-1 to TRBJ2-2; D possibly corresponds to TRBD2 (6 bases). Trimming took 4 bases from V and 8 from J, leaving 11 bases between them. There are 13 residues in the CDR3. Germline V gene data show CDR1 as MNHNS and CDR2 as SASEGT. In DNA form, the CDR3 reads TGTGCCAGCAGTGTTCGGGGGTCTGGGGAGCTGTTTTTT. Amino acid sequence: CASSVRGSGELFF.

This chain connects TRBV5-4 to TRBJ2-6, with D possibly TRBD1 on 6 matching bases. The V end was cut by 5 bases, the J end by 0 bases, with 9 bases between. The CDR3 is 15 amino acids. Germline CDR1 reads SGHNT; CDR2 reads YYREEE (reference sequence). The CDR3 region has the DNA TGTGCCAGCAGGGAAGGGGGCTCTGGGGCCAACGTCCTGACTTTC. It codes for CASREGGSGANVLTF.

The V and J genes are TRBV2 and TRBJ2-2; D remains unclear. V lost 6 bases to trimming and J lost 6 bases, with 5 bases between them. This CDR3 has 11 amino acids. From germline, CDR1 is SNHLY and CDR2 FYNNEI. The CDR3 region is CASRSSGELFF. CDR3 nucleotides: TGTGCCAGCAGGAGTTCCGGGGAGCTGTTTTTT.

The chain couples TRBV28 to TRBJ1-4; a possible D gene is TRBD1 (6 bases). There are 14 residues in the CDR3. Trimming left V 8 bases short and J 5 bases short, with 15 bases between. Per the germline V gene, CDR1 is MDHEN and CDR2 is SYDVKM. DNA of the CDR3: TGTGCCAGCTTCCCGGTAGGGGGAAATGAAAAACTGTTTTTT. Translation: CASFPVGGNEKLFF.